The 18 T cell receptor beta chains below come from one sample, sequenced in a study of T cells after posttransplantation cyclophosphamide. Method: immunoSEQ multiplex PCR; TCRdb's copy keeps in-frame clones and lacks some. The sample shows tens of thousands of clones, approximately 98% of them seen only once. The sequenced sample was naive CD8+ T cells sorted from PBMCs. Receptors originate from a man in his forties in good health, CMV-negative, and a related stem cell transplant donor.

DNA of the CDR3: TGTGCCAGCAGCTTAGAGAGTAGGAACACTGAAGCTTTCTTT. This translates into CASSLESRNTEAFF. V and J are TRBV7-9 and TRBJ1-1; no clear D gene. Looked up from germline, CDR1 is SEHNR and CDR2 is FQNEAQ (reference sequence). This CDR3 has 14 residues. V lost 1 base to trimming and J lost 1 base, with 7 bases between them.

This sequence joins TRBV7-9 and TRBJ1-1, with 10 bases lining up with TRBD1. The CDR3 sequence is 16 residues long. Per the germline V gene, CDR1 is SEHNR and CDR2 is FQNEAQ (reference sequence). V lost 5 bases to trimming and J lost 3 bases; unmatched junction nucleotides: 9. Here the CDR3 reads CASSQPPGTGDTEAFF. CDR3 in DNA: TGTGCCAGCAGCCAGCCCCCCGGGACAGGGGACACTGAAGCTTTCTTT.

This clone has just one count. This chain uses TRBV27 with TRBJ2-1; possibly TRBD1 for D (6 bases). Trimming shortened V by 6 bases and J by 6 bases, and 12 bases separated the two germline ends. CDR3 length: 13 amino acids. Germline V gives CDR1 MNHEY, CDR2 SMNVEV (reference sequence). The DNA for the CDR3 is TGTGCCAGCAGCCAGGGGAGTCCCAATGAGCAGTTCTTC. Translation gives CASSQGSPNEQFF.

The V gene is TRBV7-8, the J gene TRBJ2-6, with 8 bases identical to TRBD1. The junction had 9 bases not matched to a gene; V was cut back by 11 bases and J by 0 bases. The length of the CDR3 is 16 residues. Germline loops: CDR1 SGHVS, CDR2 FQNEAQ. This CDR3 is CALAGQGSSGANVLTF. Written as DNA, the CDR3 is TGTGCCCTAGCCGGACAGGGAAGCTCTGGGGCCAACGTCCTGACTTTC. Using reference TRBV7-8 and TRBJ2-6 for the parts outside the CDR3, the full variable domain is GAGVSQSPRYKVAKRGQDVALRCDPISGHVSLFWYQQALGQGPEFLTYFQNEAQLDKSGLPSDRFFAERPEGSVSTLKIQRTQQEDSAVYLCALAGQGSSGANVLTFGAGSRLTVL.

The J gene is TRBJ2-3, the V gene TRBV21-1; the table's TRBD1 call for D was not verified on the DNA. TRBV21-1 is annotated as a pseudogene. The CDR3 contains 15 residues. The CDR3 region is CASSNADRGPDTQYF. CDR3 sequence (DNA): TGTGCCAGCAGCAACGCCGACAGGGGGCCAGATACGCAGTATTTT.

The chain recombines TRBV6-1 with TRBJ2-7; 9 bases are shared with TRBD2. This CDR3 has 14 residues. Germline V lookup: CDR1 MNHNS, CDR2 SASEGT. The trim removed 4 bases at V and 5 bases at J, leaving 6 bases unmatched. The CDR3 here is CASSVSGSGHEQYF. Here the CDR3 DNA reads TGTGCCAGCAGTGTTAGCGGGAGTGGTCACGAGCAGTACTTC.

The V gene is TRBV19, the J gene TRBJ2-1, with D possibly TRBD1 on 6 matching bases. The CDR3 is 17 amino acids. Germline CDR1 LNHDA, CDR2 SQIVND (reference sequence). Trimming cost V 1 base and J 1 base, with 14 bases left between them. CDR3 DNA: TGTGCCAGTAGTATAGGACTTCCAAGGGGGTCCTACAATGAGCAGTTCTTC. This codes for CASSIGLPRGSYNEQFF.

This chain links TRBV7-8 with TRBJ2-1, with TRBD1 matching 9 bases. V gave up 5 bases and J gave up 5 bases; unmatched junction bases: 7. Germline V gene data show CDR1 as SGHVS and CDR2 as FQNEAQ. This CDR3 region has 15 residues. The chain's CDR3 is CASSPNRGHDNEQFF. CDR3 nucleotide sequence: TGTGCCAGCAGCCCGAACAGGGGGCATGACAATGAGCAGTTCTTC.

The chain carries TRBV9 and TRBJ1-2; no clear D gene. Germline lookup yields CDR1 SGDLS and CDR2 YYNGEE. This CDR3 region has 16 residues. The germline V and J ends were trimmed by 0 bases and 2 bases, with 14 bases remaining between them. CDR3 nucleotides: TGTGCCAGCAGCGTAGGAGGTGGGAGAGGGAACTATGGCTACACCTTC. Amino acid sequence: CASSVGGGRGNYGYTF.

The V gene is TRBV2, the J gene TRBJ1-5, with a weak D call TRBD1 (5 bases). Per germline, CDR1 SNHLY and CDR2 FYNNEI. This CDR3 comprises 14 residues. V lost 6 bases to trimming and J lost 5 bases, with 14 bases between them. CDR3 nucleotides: TGTGCCAGCAGCGCGGGGCAGCAACATCAGCCCCAGCATTTT. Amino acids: CASSAGQQHQPQHF. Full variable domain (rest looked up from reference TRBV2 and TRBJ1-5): EPEVTQTPSHQVTQMGQEVILRCVPISNHLYFYWYRQILGQKVEFLVSFYNNEISEKSEIFDDQFSVERPDGSNFTLKIRSTKLEDSAMYFCASSAGQQHQPQHFGDGTRLSIL.

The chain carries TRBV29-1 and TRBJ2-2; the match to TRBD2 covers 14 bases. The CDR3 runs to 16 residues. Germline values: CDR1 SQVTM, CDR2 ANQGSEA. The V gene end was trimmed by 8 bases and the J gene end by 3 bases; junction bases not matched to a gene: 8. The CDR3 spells CSSQRLAGGDTGELFF. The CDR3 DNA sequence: TGCAGCAGTCAGAGACTAGCGGGAGGGGACACCGGGGAGCTGTTTTTT.

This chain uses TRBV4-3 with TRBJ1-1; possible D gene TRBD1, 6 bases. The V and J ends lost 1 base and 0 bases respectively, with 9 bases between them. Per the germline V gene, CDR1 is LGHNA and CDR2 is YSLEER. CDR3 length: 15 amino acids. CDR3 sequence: CASSQGRGMNTEAFF. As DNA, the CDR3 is TGCGCCAGCAGCCAAGGCAGGGGCATGAACACTGAAGCTTTCTTT.

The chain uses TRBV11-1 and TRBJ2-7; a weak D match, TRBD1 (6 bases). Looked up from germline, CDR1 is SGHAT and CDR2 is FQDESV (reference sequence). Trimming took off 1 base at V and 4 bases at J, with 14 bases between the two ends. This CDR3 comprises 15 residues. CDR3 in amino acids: CASSLEAGGGYEQYF. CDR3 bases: TGTGCCAGCAGCTTAGAGGCTGGGGGCGGGTACGAGCAGTACTTC.

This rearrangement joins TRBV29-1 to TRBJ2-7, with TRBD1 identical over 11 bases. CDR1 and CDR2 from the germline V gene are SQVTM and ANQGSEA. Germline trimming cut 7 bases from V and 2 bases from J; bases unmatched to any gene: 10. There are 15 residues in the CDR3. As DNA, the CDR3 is TGCAGCGCCACGTACGGGACAGGGGGGGCCTACGAGCAGTACTTC. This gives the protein CSATYGTGGAYEQYF.

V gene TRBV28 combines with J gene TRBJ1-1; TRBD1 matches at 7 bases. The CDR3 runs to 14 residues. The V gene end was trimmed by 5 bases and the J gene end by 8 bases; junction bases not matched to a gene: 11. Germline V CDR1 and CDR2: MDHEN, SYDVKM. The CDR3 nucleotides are TGTGCCAGCAGTCCCGCTAGGGGACAGCCGGAAGCTTTCTTT. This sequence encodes CASSPARGQPEAFF.

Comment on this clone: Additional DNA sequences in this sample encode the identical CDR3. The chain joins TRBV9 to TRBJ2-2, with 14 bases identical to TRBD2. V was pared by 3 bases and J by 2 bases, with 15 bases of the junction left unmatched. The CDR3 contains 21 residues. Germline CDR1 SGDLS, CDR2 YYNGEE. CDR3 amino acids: CASSARLAGGSAEFNTGELFF. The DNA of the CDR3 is TGTGCCAGCAGCGCGCGACTAGCGGGAGGGTCCGCGGAATTTAACACCGGGGAGCTGTTTTTT. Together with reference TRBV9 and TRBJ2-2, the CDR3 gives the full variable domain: DSGVTQTPKHLITATGQRVTLRCSPRSGDLSVYWYQQSLDQGLQFLIQYYNGEERAKGNILERFSAQQFPDLHSELNLSSLELGDSALYFCASSARLAGGSAEFNTGELFFGEGSRLTVL.

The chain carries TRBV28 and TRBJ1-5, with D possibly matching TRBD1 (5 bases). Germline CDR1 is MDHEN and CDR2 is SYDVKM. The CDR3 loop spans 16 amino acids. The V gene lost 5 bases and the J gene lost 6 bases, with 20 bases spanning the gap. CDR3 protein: CASSLPGPPGSQPQHF. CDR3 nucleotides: TGTGCCAGCAGTCTGCCGGGACCCCCCGGGAGTCAGCCCCAGCATTTT.

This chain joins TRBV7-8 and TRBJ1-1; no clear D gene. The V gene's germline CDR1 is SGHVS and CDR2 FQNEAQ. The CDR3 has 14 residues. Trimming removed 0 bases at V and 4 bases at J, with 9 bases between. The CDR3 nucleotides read TGTGCCAGCAGCTTAGCAGCCTCAGGCACTGAAGCTTTCTTT. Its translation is CASSLAASGTEAFF.